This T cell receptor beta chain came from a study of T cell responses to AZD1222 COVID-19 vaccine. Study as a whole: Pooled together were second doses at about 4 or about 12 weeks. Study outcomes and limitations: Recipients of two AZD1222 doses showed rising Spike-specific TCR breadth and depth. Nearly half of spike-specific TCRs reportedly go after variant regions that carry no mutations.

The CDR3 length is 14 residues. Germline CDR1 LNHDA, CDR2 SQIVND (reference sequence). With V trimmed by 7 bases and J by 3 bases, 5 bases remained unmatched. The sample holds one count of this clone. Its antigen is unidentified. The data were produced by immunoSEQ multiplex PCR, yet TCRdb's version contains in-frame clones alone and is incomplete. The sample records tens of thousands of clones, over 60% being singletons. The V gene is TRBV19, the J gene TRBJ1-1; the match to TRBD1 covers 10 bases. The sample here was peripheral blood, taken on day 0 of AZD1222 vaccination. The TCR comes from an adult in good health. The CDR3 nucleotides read TGTGCCAGTACCTCAGACAGGGGGCACACTGAAGCTTTCTTT. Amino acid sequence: CASTSDRGHTEAFF.